The clone carrying this T cell receptor beta chain was recorded at least ten times. These data belong to a study of molecular identifiers for immune sequencing clone quantification. Study-level information: Replicate experiments took RNA from 20,000 or 100,000 naive CD8 cells, divided it five ways and sequenced four.

Previously described methods and listed TCR primers were used for bulk TCR libraries. TCRdb passed the PCR reads through MiXCR, listing each CDR3 protein once. Among about 320,000 distinct CDR3 sequences listed, about a fifth were seen once. The sequence derives from a human donor in good health. Some libraries in this study had Jurkat cell RNA spiked in. The sequenced material came from naive CD8+ T cells from blood, with Jurkat cell RNA spiked in. Subset here: FACS-sorted CD8+CD4-CCR7+CD45RA+ naive T cells.

The CDR3: CAWSVGQGDQPQHF. CDR3 coding DNA: TGTGCCTGGAGTGTGGGACAGGGGGATCAGCCCCAGCATTTT. The chain couples TRBV30 to TRBJ1-5, with 11 bases that match TRBD1. This CDR3 is 14 amino acids long. Germline loops: CDR1 GTSNPN, CDR2 SVGIG (reference sequence). The V segment lost 0 bases and the J segment 5 bases; nucleotides outside the gene matches: 0.